These 17 T cell receptor beta chains were sequenced from one sample in a study of cytomegalovirus exposure and HLA in healthy donors. Produced via immunoSEQ multiplex PCR; TCRdb's table is partial and in-frame only. The sample holds roughly 70,000 clones; about 97% are singletons and the top ten take 1.5% to 2%. Input material: PBMCs. The receptors originated from a woman aged 18-29 years in good health and CMV-seropositive.

This chain links TRBV4-1 with TRBJ2-7; 10 bases map to TRBD2. The CDR3 covers 17 residues. In germline, CDR1 is MGHRA, CDR2 YSYEKL. The trim removed 0 bases at V and 3 bases at J, leaving 8 bases unmatched. CDR3 amino acids: CASSQEVLLAGLYEQYF. In DNA form, the CDR3 reads TGCGCCAGCAGCCAAGAAGTCCTACTAGCGGGGCTCTACGAGCAGTACTTC.

The chain has TRBV6-5 and TRBJ1-3; TRBD1 aligns across 9 bases. Germline CDR1 is MNHEY and CDR2 is SVGAGI. J gave up 3 bases and V 6 bases, and 6 bases lay outside the gene matches. The CDR3 is made up of 15 amino acids. CDR3 sequence reads: CASRPDRGLGNTIYF. CDR3 nucleotide sequence: TGTGCCAGCAGACCGGACAGGGGTCTTGGAAACACCATATATTTT.

The chain couples TRBV7-9 to TRBJ1-2; 8 bases are a match to TRBD1. The germline V gene has CDR1 SEHNR and CDR2 FQNEAQ (reference sequence). With V trimmed by 5 bases and J by 8 bases, 1 base remained unmatched. The CDR3 loop spans 11 amino acids. CDR3 DNA sequence: TGTGCCAGCAGCGGGACAGGAGGCTACACCTTC. It yields the protein CASSGTGGYTF.

J is TRBJ2-1 and V is TRBV7-9, with 8 bases aligning to TRBD2. V shed 5 bases and J 4 bases; nucleotides not matched to a gene: 7. CDR1 SEHNR and CDR2 FQNEAQ come from the germline V gene (reference sequence). The CDR3 has 15 residues. The CDR3, as DNA: TGTGCCAGCAGCCAGGCCTCTAGCGGGTACAATGAGCAGTTCTTC. Its protein is CASSQASSGYNEQFF.

This clone has a single count. The rearrangement uses TRBV15 and TRBJ2-7; 11 bases agree with TRBD2. Trimming took 0 bases from V and 3 from J; bases not matched to a gene: 4. The length of the CDR3 is 16 residues. Germline CDR1 reads LNHNV; CDR2 reads YYDKDF (reference sequence). In DNA form, the CDR3 reads TGTGCCACCAGCAGAGATCGACTAGCGGGGTACTACGAGCAGTACTTC. This sequence encodes CATSRDRLAGYYEQYF.

The chain links TRBV5-4 to TRBJ2-7; D unclear. Between the trimmed V and J ends, which lost 4 bases and 2 bases, there was a span of 13 bases. CDR3 size: 14 residues. Germline lookup yields CDR1 SGHNT and CDR2 YYREEE (reference sequence). The CDR3 is CASSPEPLPYEQYF. The CDR3 coding sequence is TGTGCCAGCAGCCCCGAGCCACTACCCTACGAGCAGTACTTC.

The chain recombines TRBV9 with TRBJ2-3; 9 nucleotides line up with TRBD2. V gave up 4 bases and J gave up 3 bases; unmatched junction bases: 6. This CDR3 has 15 residues. CDR1 is SGDLS and CDR2 is YYNGEE in the germline V gene. The CDR3, as DNA: TGTGCCAGCAGCATCTCCACTAGCGGGACAGATACGCAGTATTTT. Its translation: CASSISTSGTDTQYF.

The gene calls are TRBV19 and TRBJ2-2, with a tentative D call TRBD2 (6 bases). V lost 6 bases and J lost 7, with 21 bases in between. This CDR3 region has 16 residues. Looked up from germline, CDR1 is LNHDA and CDR2 is SQIVND (reference sequence). The CDR3 loop is CASRTPYREKDGELFF. The DNA for the CDR3 is TGTGCCAGTAGAACCCCCTACCGGGAGAAAGACGGGGAGCTGTTTTTT. Complete variable domain (other parts from reference TRBV19 and TRBJ2-2): DGGITQSPKYLFRKEGQNVTLSCEQNLNHDAMYWYRQDPGQGLRLIYYSQIVNDFQKGDIAEGYSVSREKKESFPLTVTSAQKNPTAFYLCASRTPYREKDGELFFGEGSRLTVL.

The chain recombines TRBV27 with TRBJ1-2, with 9 bases aligning to TRBD1. The CDR3 sequence is 14 residues long. The V gene end was trimmed by 7 bases and the J gene end by 8 bases; junction bases not matched to a gene: 11. Germline-derived CDR1 and CDR2 are MNHEY and SMNVEV (reference sequence). Here the CDR3 DNA reads TGTGCCAGCAACTCGGGGGACAGGGTCGACGGCTACACCTTC. Translated, it gives CASNSGDRVDGYTF.

The chain employs TRBV19 and TRBJ2-4; the D gene is possibly TRBD2 (5 bases). Trimming took off 0 bases at V and 6 bases at J, with 15 bases between the two ends. The germline V gene has CDR1 LNHDA and CDR2 SQIVND (reference sequence). This CDR3 region has 16 residues. The CDR3 here is CASSIDQLGEGNIQYF. For the CDR3, the DNA is TGTGCCAGTAGTATAGATCAACTGGGAGAGGGAAACATTCAGTACTTC.

This chain uses TRBV7-8 with TRBJ2-4; no definite D call. Trimming took 2 bases from V and 2 from J, leaving 16 bases between them. The length of the CDR3 is 17 residues. Germline-derived CDR1 and CDR2 are SGHVS and FQNEAQ. The CDR3 loop reads CASSLRRFGPTKNIQYF. Written as DNA, the CDR3 is TGTGCCAGCAGCTTACGTCGTTTTGGGCCGACCAAAAACATTCAGTACTTC.

The chain carries TRBV9 and TRBJ2-1, with 8 bases that match TRBD2. Per the germline V gene, CDR1 is SGDLS and CDR2 is YYNGEE. The CDR3 extends over 15 amino acids. With 5 bases clipped from V and 0 bases from J, the junction kept 4 bases outside the gene matches. CDR3 coding DNA: TGTGCCAGCAGAGGAAGCGGGAGCTCCTACAATGAGCAGTTCTTC. Translated: CASRGSGSSYNEQFF. The variable domain in full, with the rest retrieved from reference TRBV9 and TRBJ2-1, is DSGVTQTPKHLITATGQRVTLRCSPRSGDLSVYWYQQSLDQGLQFLIQYYNGEERAKGNILERFSAQQFPDLHSELNLSSLELGDSALYFCASRGSGSSYNEQFFGPGTRLTVL.

The CDR3 reads CASSLLPLAGDEQYF. The CDR3 nucleotides are TGTGCCAGCAGCTTACTCCCACTAGCGGGAGACGAGCAGTACTTC. This sequence joins TRBV6-6 and TRBJ2-7, with 11 bases aligning to TRBD2. The CDR3 is 15 residues long. Germline V gives CDR1 MNHNY, CDR2 SVGAGI (reference sequence). The junction had 9 bases not matched to a gene; V was cut back by 6 bases and J by 5 bases.

The rearrangement joins TRBV28 to TRBJ2-1, with 10 bases matching TRBD2. The CDR3 length is 16 residues. Germline assignment: CDR1 MDHEN and CDR2 SYDVKM. The junction had 4 bases not matched to a gene; V was cut back by 3 bases and J by 2 bases. In DNA form, the CDR3 reads TGTGCCAGCAGTTTGGCTAGCGGGAGTACCTACAATGAGCAGTTCTTC. Protein sequence: CASSLASGSTYNEQFF.

The chain has TRBV18 and TRBJ1-1; 8 bases agree with TRBD1. The V segment lost 2 bases and the J segment 6 bases; nucleotides outside the gene matches: 5. This CDR3 spans 14 amino acids. The V gene's germline CDR1 is KGHSH and CDR2 LQKENI. The CDR3 DNA is TGTGCCAGCTCACCAGCAGGGGGCTCGGCTGAAGCTTTCTTT. Translation gives CASSPAGGSAEAFF.

The J gene is TRBJ2-3, the V gene TRBV27; possible D gene TRBD1, 5 bases. The CDR3 spans 15 residues. The V and J ends lost 3 bases and 6 bases respectively, with 16 bases between them. Germline CDR1 MNHEY, CDR2 SMNVEV (reference sequence). This chain's CDR3 is CASSFRSRGRDTQYF. The CDR3 region has the DNA TGTGCCAGCAGTTTTAGGAGTAGGGGCCGGGATACGCAGTATTTT.

The chain recombines TRBV19 with TRBJ1-5; D unclear. Deletions cut 5 bases from V and 5 bases from J, with 13 bases between. Per germline, CDR1 LNHDA and CDR2 SQIVND (reference sequence). CDR3 length equals 14 residues. Here the CDR3 DNA reads TGTGCCAGTAGTCGGAGCCCCCCCGATCAGCCCCAGCATTTT. Translating gives CASSRSPPDQPQHF.